This paragraph covers one T cell receptor beta chain sequence. Its antigen is currently unknown. This entry belongs to a study of vaccination and CD4 T cells after COVID-19. Overall study: The convalescents comprised six males and four females, two of them Hispanic. Vaccinees got either two BNT162b2 doses or two mRNA-1273 doses.

General observations from the study: Only post-vaccination samples contained a median 86.3% of the reactive clones in convalescent patients.

Germline V gene sequence: CDR1 GTSNPN, CDR2 SVGIG (reference sequence). The CDR3 is made up of 15 amino acids. The junction had 7 bases not matched to a gene; V was cut back by 2 bases and J by 5 bases. TCRdb ran MiXCR on the PCR reads and lists one entry per CDR3 protein. The sample consists of roughly 19,000 distinct CDR3 sequences, about three fifths of them appearing once. This clonotype was sampled from a human donor who had recovered from COVID-19. The chain combines TRBV30 with TRBJ2-3, with 10 bases matching TRBD1. This sample comprised CD4+ T cells from blood, obtained after SARS-CoV-2 vaccination. DNA for the CDR3: TGTGCCTGGAGTCGAGGACAGGGGGAAGTAGATACGCAGTATTTT. Translating gives CAWSRGQGEVDTQYF.